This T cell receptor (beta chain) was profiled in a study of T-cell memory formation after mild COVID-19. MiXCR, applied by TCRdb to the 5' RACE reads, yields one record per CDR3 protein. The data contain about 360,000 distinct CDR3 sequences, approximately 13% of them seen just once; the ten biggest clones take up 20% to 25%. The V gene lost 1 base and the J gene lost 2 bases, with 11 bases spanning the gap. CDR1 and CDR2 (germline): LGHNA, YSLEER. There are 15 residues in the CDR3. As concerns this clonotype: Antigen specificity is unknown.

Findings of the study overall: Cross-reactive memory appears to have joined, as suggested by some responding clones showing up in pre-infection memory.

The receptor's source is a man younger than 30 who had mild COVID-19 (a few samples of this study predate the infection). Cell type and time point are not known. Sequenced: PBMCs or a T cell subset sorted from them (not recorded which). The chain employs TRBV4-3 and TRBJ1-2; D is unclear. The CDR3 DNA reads TGCGCCAGCAGCCAAGTGATAGGGATGAACTATGGCTACACCTTC. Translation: CASSQVIGMNYGYTF.